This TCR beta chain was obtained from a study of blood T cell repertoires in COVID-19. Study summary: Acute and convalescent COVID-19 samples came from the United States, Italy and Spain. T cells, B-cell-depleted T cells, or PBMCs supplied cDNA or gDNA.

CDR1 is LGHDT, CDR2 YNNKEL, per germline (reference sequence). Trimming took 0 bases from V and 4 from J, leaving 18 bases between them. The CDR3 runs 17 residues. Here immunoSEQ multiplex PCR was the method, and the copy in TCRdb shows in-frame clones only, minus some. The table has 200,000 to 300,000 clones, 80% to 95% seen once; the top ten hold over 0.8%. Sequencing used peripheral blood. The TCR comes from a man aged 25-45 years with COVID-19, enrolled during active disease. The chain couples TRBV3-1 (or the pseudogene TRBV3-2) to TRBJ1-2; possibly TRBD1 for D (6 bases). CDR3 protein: CASSQEGGSSGGYGYTF. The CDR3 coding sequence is TGTGCCAGCAGCCAAGAAGGGGGGTCCTCGGGAGGCTATGGCTACACCTTC.